The rows below give T cell receptor beta chains drawn from one sample of a study of brain T cells in children with intractable seizures. The method was immunoSEQ multiplex PCR; TCRdb's version includes in-frame clones alone and lacks a portion of them. The sample shows 80,000 or so clones, about 93% of them seen only once. Material: peripheral blood, obtained at surgery. Receptors were obtained from a girl aged 2 to 9 with Rasmussen encephalitis and intractable seizures. CDR3s include the opening cysteine and the closing phenylalanine or tryptophan. Each record gives: D gene, CDR3 length, V gene, J gene, clone size, CDR3 DNA, CDR3 protein. D genes are given only for firm matches. A clone size is listed for some rows: how often the clone was seen (once, few, many), or a class if it is expanded.

NA	12	TRBV27	TRBJ2-3	NA	TGTGCCAGCAGTCCCAGCACAGATACGCAGTATTTT	CASSPSTDTQYF
NA	14	TRBV5-4	TRBJ2-2	NA	TGTGCCAGCAGCTACGAAGGGTACTCTGGGGAGCTGTTTTTT	CASSYEGYSGELFF
TRBD2	16	TRBV11-3	TRBJ2-1	NA	TGTGCCAGCAGCCCCAGGGAGGGGCGGGACTACAATGAGCAGTTCTTC	CASSPREGRDYNEQFF
NA	14	TRBV15	TRBJ2-7	NA	TGTGCCACCGGGGCACGGGGGAGCTCCTACGAGCAGTACTTC	CATGARGSSYEQYF
TRBD1	13	TRBV2	TRBJ1-2	NA	TGTGCCAGCAGTGTACAGGGGATCAATGGCTACACCTTC	CASSVQGINGYTF
TRBD2	15	TRBV5-4	TRBJ2-7	NA	TGTGCCAGCAAGATCAGCGGGGGACACTCCTACGAGCAGTACTTC	CASKISGGHSYEQYF
NA	12	TRBV6-5	TRBJ2-3	NA	TGTGCCAGCAGACAGGGCCCAGATACGCAGTATTTT	CASRQGPDTQYF
NA	15	TRBV6-5	TRBJ1-6	NA	TGTGCCAGCAGCCCACGACAGAACTATAATTCACCCCTCCACTTT	CASSPRQNYNSPLHF
TRBD1	14	TRBV5-1	TRBJ1-2	NA	TGCGCCAGCACCCCCTCGCAGGGGGCGCGCGGCTACACCTTC	CASTPSQGARGYTF
TRBD1	14	TRBV5-6	TRBJ2-7	NA	TGTGCCAGCAGCTCCGGGACAGCCTCCTACGAGCAGTACTTC	CASSSGTASYEQYF
NA	14	TRBV19	TRBJ2-5	NA	TGTGCCAGTAGTTCCCCGCGGGATCGAGAGACCCAGTACTTC	CASSSPRDRETQYF
TRBD1	15	TRBV6-5	TRBJ1-2	NA	TGTGCCAGCAGTTACTCGTTAGGGGGCGGCTATGGCTACACCTTC	CASSYSLGGGYGYTF
TRBD1	15	TRBV7-2	TRBJ2-2	NA	TGTGCCAGCAGCGTTGACAGGGCTCAAACCGGGGAGCTGTTTTTT	CASSVDRAQTGELFF
TRBD2	16	TRBV9	TRBJ2-5	few	TGTGCCAGCAGCGTAGGAGTGACTAGCGGGGGAGAGACCCAGTACTTC	CASSVGVTSGGETQYF
NA	15	TRBV19	TRBJ2-1	NA	TGTGCCAGTAGTATAGTTTTGACAGTCTACAATGAGCAGTTCTTC	CASSIVLTVYNEQFF
NA	14	TRBV21-1	TRBJ1-2	NA	TGTGCCAGCAGCAAGGAGGGGATTAACTATGGCTACACCTTC	CASSKEGINYGYTF
NA	14	TRBV28	TRBJ2-6	NA	TGTGCCAGCAGTCTCAGGTCTGGGGCCAACGTCCTGACTTTC	CASSLRSGANVLTF
NA	14	TRBV3-1/TRBV3-2	TRBJ2-7	NA	TGTGCCAGCAGCCCGGAGCAGGGTCCCTACGAGCAGTACTTC	CASSPEQGPYEQYF
NA	16	TRBV27	TRBJ1-4	once	TGTGCCAGCAGTCCTCGACGTCCCCCCCAGGGCGAAAAACTGTTTTTT	CASSPRRPPQGEKLFF
NA	12	TRBV2	TRBJ1-2	NA	TGTGCCAGCAGTGGAAGGGGCTATGGCTACACCTTC	CASSGRGYGYTF
TRBD2	16	TRBV5-6	TRBJ2-1	NA	TGTGCCAGCAGCTTGGGTAGCGGGGGATCCTACAATGAGCAGTTCTTC	CASSLGSGGSYNEQFF
NA	13	TRBV11-2	TRBJ2-1	NA	TGTGCCAGCAGAAGTAGCGGAAACAATGAGCAGTTCTTC	CASRSSGNNEQFF